This T cell receptor (beta chain) derives from a study of beta chain features in type 1 diabetes. Germline V gene data show CDR1 as MDHEN and CDR2 as SYDVKM. The ends were cut back, 8 bases at V and 6 bases at J, with 14 bases in the middle. The CDR3 spans 13 residues. Via CD45RO/CCR7/CD25/CD127/CD95/CD27, cells of the CD4+ naive, central memory, regulatory and stem cell-like memory subsets were sorted. Purity of each sorted population was above 95%. Sequenced material consisted of expressed TCRB transcripts (all of the isolated RNA was reverse transcribed). Naive, central memory and regulatory T cell samples averaged roughly 3.7 million reads. This table comes from immunoSEQ multiplex PCR, and its TCRdb copy is limited to in-frame clones, with some not included. Of hundreds of thousands of clones in the sample, 10% to 15% are singletons; the top ten hold 0.015% to 0.02%.

The V gene is TRBV28, the J gene TRBJ2-4, with D possibly being TRBD2 (6 bases). The sequenced sample was naive CD4+ T cells from blood. This clonotype was obtained from a man in his late teens or twenties in good health. DNA of the CDR3: TGTGCCAGCGCTTCGGGACTCTCAAACATTCAGTACTTC. Protein sequence: CASASGLSNIQYF.